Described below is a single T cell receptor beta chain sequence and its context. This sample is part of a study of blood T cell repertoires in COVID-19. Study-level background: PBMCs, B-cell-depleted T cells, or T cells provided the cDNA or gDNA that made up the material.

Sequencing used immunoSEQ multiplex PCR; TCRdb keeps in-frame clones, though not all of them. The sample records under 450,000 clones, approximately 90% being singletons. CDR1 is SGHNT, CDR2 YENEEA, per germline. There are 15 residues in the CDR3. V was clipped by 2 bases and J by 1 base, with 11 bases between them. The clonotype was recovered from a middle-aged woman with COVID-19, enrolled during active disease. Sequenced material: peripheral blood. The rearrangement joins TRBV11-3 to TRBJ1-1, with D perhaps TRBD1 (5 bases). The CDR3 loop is CASSLSPGGNTEAFF. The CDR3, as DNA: TGTGCCAGCAGCTTATCCCCCGGGGGGAACACTGAAGCTTTCTTT. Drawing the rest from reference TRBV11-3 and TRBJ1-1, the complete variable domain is EAGVVQSPRYKIIEKKQPVAFWCNPISGHNTLYWYLQNLGQGPELLIRYENEEAVDDSQLPKDRFSAERLKGVDSTLKIQPAELGDSAVYLCASSLSPGGNTEAFFGQGTRLTVV.